This entry lists 29 T cell receptor beta chains sequenced from one sample in a study of T cell changes during pregnancy in multiple sclerosis. Measured with immunoSEQ multiplex PCR; TCRdb has only the in-frame clones, and not every one. The profile shows around 50,000 clones, roughly 90% of them singletons. Sequencing was performed on CD4+ T cells from peripheral blood mononuclear cells, taken after pregnancy. These receptors all stem from a female donor in good health, enrolled as a control in a pregnancy study.

The rearrangement links TRBV18 to TRBJ2-1, with 12 bases identical to TRBD2. Germline V gene data show CDR1 as KGHSH and CDR2 as LQKENI. The CDR3 sequence is 17 residues long. With 3 bases clipped from V and 6 bases from J, the junction kept 9 bases outside the gene matches. The CDR3, as DNA: TGTGCCAGCTCACCTTTGACTAGCGGGGGTTCAAGCAATGAGCAGTTCTTC. Amino acid sequence: CASSPLTSGGSSNEQFF. Supplemented by reference TRBV18 and TRBJ2-1, the full variable domain reads NAGVMQNPRHLVRRRGQEARLRCSPMKGHSHVYWYRQLPEEGLKFMVYLQKENIIDESGMPKERFSAEFPKEGPSILRIQQVVRGDSAAYFCASSPLTSGGSSNEQFFGPGTRLTVL.

The rearrangement joins TRBV4-3 to TRBJ1-6; 9 bases fit TRBD1. This CDR3 spans 16 amino acids. The ends lost 4 bases at V and 10 bases at J; junction bases unmatched: 11. CDR1 and CDR2 from the germline V gene are LGHNA and YSLEER. CDR3 sequence (DNA): TGCGCCAGCAGCCTACACGGGGACAGGGTAGGATCACCCCTCCACTTT. Translating gives CASSLHGDRVGSPLHF.

The rearrangement links TRBV28 to TRBJ1-3; D perhaps matches TRBD1 (6 bases). CDR1 is MDHEN, CDR2 SYDVKM, per germline. The CDR3 consists of 17 residues. V was shortened by 6 bases and J by 0 bases, with 18 bases between the two germline ends. The CDR3 protein is CASRRQELIISGNTIYF. Written as DNA, the CDR3 is TGTGCCAGCAGGCGACAGGAGCTTATCATCTCTGGAAACACCATATATTTT.

This clone appeared a single time. The rearrangement links TRBV4-2 to TRBJ1-6; D is perhaps TRBD1 (5 bases). V lost 0 bases and J 0 bases, leaving 9 bases between the germline ends. Looked up from germline, CDR1 is LGHNA and CDR2 is YNFKEQ. The CDR3 loop spans 17 amino acids. CDR3 DNA sequence: TGTGCCAGCAGCCAAGACAGGGTGAGCTCCTATAATTCACCCCTCCACTTT. Amino acid sequence: CASSQDRVSSYNSPLHF.

The chain joins TRBV4-3 to TRBJ1-4, with D perhaps matching TRBD1 (5 bases). Trimming took 0 bases from V and 8 from J, leaving 13 bases between them. Germline-derived CDR1 and CDR2 are LGHNA and YSLEER. This CDR3 is built from 15 residues. The CDR3, as DNA: TGCGCCAGCAGCCAAGAACCAGGGAGGGAAGAAAAACTGTTTTTT. Its protein is CASSQEPGREEKLFF.

V is TRBV9 and J is TRBJ2-3; possibly TRBD1 for D (6 bases). Germline assignment: CDR1 SGDLS and CDR2 YYNGEE. This CDR3 has 14 residues. Trimming removed 5 bases from V and 0 bases from J, with 10 bases in between. CDR3 protein: CASRPGASTDTQYF. The CDR3 DNA reads as TGTGCCAGCAGACCAGGGGCTAGCACAGATACGCAGTATTTT.

The chain has TRBV5-1 and TRBJ1-1; D might be TRBD1 (5 bases). CDR1 SGHRS and CDR2 YFSETQ come from the germline V gene. This CDR3 is built from 15 residues. The germline V and J ends were trimmed by 4 bases and 4 bases, with 17 bases remaining between them. The CDR3 sequence: CASSKMGGLGTEAFF. CDR3 sequence (DNA): TGCGCCAGCAGCAAAATGGGGGGTTTAGGCACTGAAGCTTTCTTT.

The genes are TRBV4-3 and TRBJ2-1; the D gene is possibly TRBD2 (6 bases). This CDR3 is 20 amino acids long. The germline V gene encodes CDR1 LGHNA and CDR2 YSLEER. Trimming pared 2 bases from V and 0 bases from J, leaving 23 bases between. CDR3 coding DNA: TGCGCCAGCAGCCAAAAGATTGGAGGAGGGGCAATCCCCTCCTACAATGAGCAGTTCTTC. Amino acids: CASSQKIGGGAIPSYNEQFF.

J is TRBJ2-5 and V is TRBV12-2; whether TRBD2, the table's D call, matches the DNA was not checked. TRBV12-2 is recorded as a pseudogene. CDR3 size: 15 residues. The CDR3 loop is CASPPFSGAQETQYF. In DNA, the CDR3 is TGTGCAAGTCCCCCCTTTTCCGGAGCCCAAGAGACCCAGTACTTC.

This chain uses TRBV15 with TRBJ1-2; no definite D call. Trimming shortened V by 0 bases and J by 5 bases, and 7 bases separated the two germline ends. The germline V gene encodes CDR1 LNHNV and CDR2 YYDKDF (reference sequence). CDR3 length: 13 amino acids. CDR3 DNA: TGTGCCACCAGCAGAGAGCCGACTTATGGCTACACCTTC. It codes for CATSREPTYGYTF.

The chain joins TRBV7-9 to TRBJ2-5; D is possibly TRBD2 (5 bases). The ends were cut back, 3 bases at V and 2 bases at J, with 10 bases in the middle. Per the germline V gene, CDR1 is SEHNR and CDR2 is FQNEAQ (reference sequence). There are 14 residues in the CDR3. The chain's CDR3 is CASSFLREQETQYF. The CDR3 nucleotides read TGTGCCAGCAGCTTCCTCCGGGAACAAGAGACCCAGTACTTC.

This clone appeared once. This chain links TRBV7-9 with TRBJ2-1; 12 bases line up with TRBD2. The germline V gene encodes CDR1 SEHNR and CDR2 FQNEAQ (reference sequence). The V and J ends lost 4 bases and 5 bases, in that order; junction bases with no gene match: 3. The length of the CDR3 is 15 residues. Here the CDR3 reads CASSSTSGGNNEQFF. In DNA form, the CDR3 reads TGTGCCAGCAGCTCGACTAGCGGGGGCAACAATGAGCAGTTCTTC.

This chain uses TRBV19 with TRBJ2-1, with 8 positions matching TRBD1. The trim removed 6 bases at V and 7 bases at J, leaving 14 bases unmatched. CDR1 is LNHDA, CDR2 SQIVND, per germline (reference sequence). The CDR3 spans 16 residues. CDR3 region: CASSRSGGTGFNEQFF. Here the CDR3 DNA reads TGTGCCAGTAGCCGCTCAGGGGGCACGGGTTTTAATGAGCAGTTCTTC. The full variable domain, rest sourced from reference TRBV19 and TRBJ2-1, is DGGITQSPKYLFRKEGQNVTLSCEQNLNHDAMYWYRQDPGQGLRLIYYSQIVNDFQKGDIAEGYSVSREKKESFPLTVTSAQKNPTAFYLCASSRSGGTGFNEQFFGPGTRLTVL.

This clone was seen a single time. This rearrangement joins TRBV15 to TRBJ1-2; D is uncertain. V was clipped by 0 bases and J by 0 bases, with 5 bases between them. The CDR3 loop spans 14 amino acids. Germline V gene data show CDR1 as LNHNV and CDR2 as YYDKDF (reference sequence). CDR3 nucleotide sequence: TGTGCCACCAGCAGAGAAACAGCTAACTATGGCTACACCTTC. Protein sequence: CATSRETANYGYTF. The full variable domain, its missing parts supplied by reference TRBV15 and TRBJ1-2, is DAMVIQNPRYQVTQFGKPVTLSCSQTLNHNVMYWYQQKSSQAPKLLFHYYDKDFNNEADTPDNFQSRRPNTSFCFLDIRSPGLGDTAMYLCATSRETANYGYTFGSGTRLTVV.

The chain carries TRBV27 and TRBJ2-1, with 8 bases lining up with TRBD2. Germline-derived CDR1 and CDR2 are MNHEY and SMNVEV (reference sequence). Losses at the gene ends were 3 bases for V and 3 bases for J; bases not matched to a gene: 4. This CDR3 has 15 amino acids. The CDR3, as DNA: TGTGCCAGCAGTTTTTGGCGGGGGGACTACAATGAGCAGTTCTTC. Translated, it gives CASSFWRGDYNEQFF.

This sequence joins TRBV28 and TRBJ2-5; 12 bases fit TRBD2. Trimming took 6 bases from V and 1 from J; bases not matched to a gene: 6. Germline lookup yields CDR1 MDHEN and CDR2 SYDVKM. The CDR3 length is 16 residues. CDR3 in DNA: TGTGCCAGCAGAAGACGACTAGCGGGGGTCCAAGAGACCCAGTACTTC. It codes for CASRRRLAGVQETQYF.

The V and J genes are TRBV2 and TRBJ2-2, with D unresolved. This CDR3 comprises 15 residues. Deletions cut 3 bases from V and 2 bases from J, with 10 bases between. Germline assignment: CDR1 SNHLY and CDR2 FYNNEI. CDR3 DNA: TGTGCCAGCAGTGAGAGAACTCCTAACACCGGGGAGCTGTTTTTT. Residues: CASSERTPNTGELFF. Supplemented by reference TRBV2 and TRBJ2-2, the full variable domain reads EPEVTQTPSHQVTQMGQEVILRCVPISNHLYFYWYRQILGQKVEFLVSFYNNEISEKSEIFDDQFSVERPDGSNFTLKIRSTKLEDSAMYFCASSERTPNTGELFFGEGSRLTVL.

This chain connects TRBV6-6 to TRBJ2-5; 8 bases fit TRBD1. The CDR3 runs to 16 residues. Germline V gene sequence: CDR1 MNHNY, CDR2 SVGAGI (reference sequence). The V segment lost 6 bases and the J segment 1 base; nucleotides outside the gene matches: 10. The DNA of the CDR3 is TGTGCCAGCAGATATTCCGGGACAGGTGTCCAAGAGACCCAGTACTTC. Protein sequence: CASRYSGTGVQETQYF.

The J gene is TRBJ1-5, the V gene TRBV30; tentative D call: TRBD1 (6 bases). Trimming removed 0 bases at V and 3 bases at J, with 12 bases between. This CDR3 is built from 15 residues. Germline assignment: CDR1 GTSNPN and CDR2 SVGIG (reference sequence). This CDR3 is CAWSVETGPNQPQHF. The CDR3 region has the DNA TGTGCCTGGAGTGTTGAGACAGGCCCCAATCAGCCCCAGCATTTT. Full variable domain (missing parts from reference TRBV30 and TRBJ1-5): SQTIHQWPATLVQPVGSPLSLECTVEGTSNPNLYWYRQAAGRGLQLLFYSVGIGQISSEVPQNLSASRPQDRQFILSSKKLLLSDSGFYLCAWSVETGPNQPQHFGDGTRLSIL.

The chain links TRBV15 to TRBJ1-6; D is unclear. V shed 4 bases and J shed 5 bases, with 12 bases lying between them. Germline V lookup: CDR1 LNHNV, CDR2 YYDKDF (reference sequence). The CDR3 runs to 15 residues. The CDR3 sequence is CATSMNELNNSPLHF. The CDR3, as DNA: TGTGCCACCAGCATGAACGAACTGAATAATTCACCCCTCCACTTT.

V and J are TRBV9 and TRBJ2-5; 10 bases agree with TRBD2. The CDR3 loop spans 15 amino acids. Trimming removed 0 bases from V and 7 bases from J; junction bases left unmatched: 6. Looked up from germline, CDR1 is SGDLS and CDR2 is YYNGEE. The chain's CDR3 is CASSVGTSGMGTQYF. In DNA, the CDR3 is TGTGCCAGCAGCGTAGGAACTAGCGGGATGGGGACCCAGTACTTC.

The chain carries TRBV4-1 and TRBJ1-1; 12 bases map to TRBD1. This CDR3 is 16 amino acids long. Germline CDR1 and CDR2: MGHRA and YSYEKL. The J segment lost 10 bases and the V segment lost 3 bases, leaving 12 bases of the junction unmatched. The CDR3 region is CASSHIAGQGAIRAFF. The DNA for the CDR3 is TGCGCCAGCAGCCATATCGCGGGACAGGGGGCGATTAGAGCTTTCTTT.

The rearrangement links TRBV6-1 to TRBJ1-2, with 8 bases matching TRBD1. The CDR3 has 15 residues. Germline values: CDR1 MNHNS, CDR2 SASEGT. V was pared by 5 bases and J by 8 bases, with 13 bases of the junction left unmatched. CDR3 nucleotide sequence: TGTGCCAGCAGTAACAGGGGGAGGGGGGATGGAGGCTACACCTTC. Translating gives CASSNRGRGDGGYTF.

V and J are TRBV6-5 and TRBJ1-4, with D hard to call. This CDR3 has 14 residues. Germline V CDR1 and CDR2: MNHEY, SVGAGI. The germline V and J ends were trimmed by 8 bases and 5 bases, with 15 bases remaining between them. The CDR3 bases are TGTGCCAGCCAGCCGGGGTCGAAAAATGAAAAACTGTTTTTT. It codes for CASQPGSKNEKLFF.

The V call is TRBV7-2, the J call TRBJ2-1; 9 positions match TRBD2. The germline CDR1 and CDR2 sequences are SGHTA and FQGNSA. After removal of 4 bases from V and 5 bases from J, the junction contained 15 bases not matched to a gene. The CDR3 contains 18 residues. In DNA, the CDR3 is TGTGCCAGCAGCTCCTTCCCGCGGGGGGGCCTTTACAACAATGAGCAGTTCTTC. Amino acid sequence: CASSSFPRGGLYNNEQFF.

The genes are TRBV9 and TRBJ1-2, with D possibly matching TRBD1 (6 bases). Trimming pared 3 bases from V and 6 bases from J, leaving 18 bases between. The CDR3 sequence is 15 residues long. Germline-derived CDR1 and CDR2 are SGDLS and YYNGEE. In nucleotides, the CDR3 is TGTGCCAGCAGCGAGCATGGGACACAGGGAGATGGCTACACCTTC. Encoded protein: CASSEHGTQGDGYTF. Filled out from reference TRBV9 and TRBJ1-2, the complete variable domain reads DSGVTQTPKHLITATGQRVTLRCSPRSGDLSVYWYQQSLDQGLQFLIQYYNGEERAKGNILERFSAQQFPDLHSELNLSSLELGDSALYFCASSEHGTQGDGYTFGSGTRLTVV.

J is TRBJ2-5 and V is TRBV27; 8 bases line up with TRBD1. The CDR3 extends over 16 amino acids. Trimming at V came to 3 bases and at J to 5 bases, leaving 11 bases not matched to a gene. Germline V gene data show CDR1 as MNHEY and CDR2 as SMNVEV (reference sequence). CDR3 bases: TGTGCCAGCAGTTTCCGTCCTCCGAACAGGGGGGAGACCCAGTACTTC. Its protein product is CASSFRPPNRGETQYF.

This sequence joins TRBV19 and TRBJ1-6, with 9 nucleotides matching TRBD1. Germline V gene sequence: CDR1 LNHDA, CDR2 SQIVND (reference sequence). The CDR3 loop spans 17 amino acids. V gave up 5 bases and J gave up 0 bases; unmatched junction bases: 5. The CDR3 coding sequence is TGTGCCAGTAGTCTACGACAGGGGGGCTCCTATAATTCACCCCTCCACTTT. Its translation is CASSLRQGGSYNSPLHF.

The chain couples TRBV28 to TRBJ2-3; 9 bases map to TRBD1. The trim removed 3 bases at V and 10 bases at J, leaving 8 bases unmatched. CDR3 length: 14 amino acids. From germline, CDR1 is MDHEN and CDR2 SYDVKM. CDR3 residues: CASSFPKGQGSQYF. CDR3 bases: TGTGCCAGCAGTTTCCCCAAGGGACAGGGATCGCAGTATTTT.